This T cell receptor beta chain was profiled in a study of T cell repertoires in cytomegalovirus infection. Study information: Researchers turned to recently identified HLA-C-restricted CMV epitopes as well as well-studied HLA-B-restricted ones. CMV infection and matching HLA type were both indicated by public TCR beta signatures. Study results and caveats: HLA-C-restricted CMV clonotypes gave the most frequent clonotype in two of eight donors.

Comment on this clonotype: Antigen unknown.

The CDR3 loop spans 13 amino acids. Unmatched junction bases numbered 1, after V lost 3 bases and J lost 4 bases. Germline loops: CDR1 SGHNT, CDR2 YYREEE (reference sequence). TCRdb passed the reads through MiXCR, listing each CDR3 protein once. Among roughly 920,000 distinct CDR3 sequences, about 33% were seen once, and the ten largest hold around 15%. The TCR was taken from a human donor in good health (CMV status not recorded). Some clones in this sample may be carry-over from other donors' samples. This chain links TRBV5-4 with TRBJ1-1; 9 bases fit TRBD1. This specimen was cultured CD8+ T cells from PBMCs, taken from culture after CMV antigen stimulation. Here the CDR3 DNA reads TGTGCCAGCAGCTGGACAGGGGTCACTGAAGCTTTCTTT. This sequence encodes CASSWTGVTEAFF.